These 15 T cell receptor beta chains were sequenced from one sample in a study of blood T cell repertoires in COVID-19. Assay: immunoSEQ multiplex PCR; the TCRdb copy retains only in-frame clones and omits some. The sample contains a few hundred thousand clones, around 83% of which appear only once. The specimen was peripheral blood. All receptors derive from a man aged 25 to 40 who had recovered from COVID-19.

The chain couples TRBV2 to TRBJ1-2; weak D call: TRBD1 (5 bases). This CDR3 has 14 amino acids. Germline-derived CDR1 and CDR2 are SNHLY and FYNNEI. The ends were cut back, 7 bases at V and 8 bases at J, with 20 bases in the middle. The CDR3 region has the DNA TGTGCCAGCAACCTGGACACTACAAACGGGGGCTACACCTTC. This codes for CASNLDTTNGGYTF.

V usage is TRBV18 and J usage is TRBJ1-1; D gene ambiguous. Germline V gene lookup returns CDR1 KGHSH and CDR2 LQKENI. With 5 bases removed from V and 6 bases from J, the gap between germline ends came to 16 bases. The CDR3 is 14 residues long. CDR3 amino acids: CASSSRVPWSEAFF. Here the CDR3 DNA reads TGTGCCAGCTCATCGAGGGTCCCTTGGTCTGAAGCTTTCTTT.

The CDR3 reads CASSQQQGPNEKLFF. As DNA, the CDR3 is TGTGCCAGCAGCCAACAACAGGGTCCAAATGAAAAACTGTTTTTT. J is TRBJ1-4 and V is TRBV4-2; D might be TRBD1 (6 bases). Per the germline V gene, CDR1 is LGHNA and CDR2 is YNFKEQ. The V end was cut by 2 bases, the J end by 5 bases, with 12 bases between. The CDR3 runs 15 residues.

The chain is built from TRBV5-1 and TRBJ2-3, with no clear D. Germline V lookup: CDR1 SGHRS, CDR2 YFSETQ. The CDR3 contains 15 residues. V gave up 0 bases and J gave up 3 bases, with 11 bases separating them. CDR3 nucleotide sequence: TGCGCCAGCAGCTTGGGGGTTAGGAGAACAGATACGCAGTATTTT. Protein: CASSLGVRRTDTQYF. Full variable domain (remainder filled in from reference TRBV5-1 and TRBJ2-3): KAGVTQTPRYLIKTRGQQVTLSCSPISGHRSVSWYQQTPGQGLQFLFEYFSETQRNKGNFPGRFSGRQFSNSRSEMNVSTLELGDSALYLCASSLGVRRTDTQYFGPGTRLTVL.

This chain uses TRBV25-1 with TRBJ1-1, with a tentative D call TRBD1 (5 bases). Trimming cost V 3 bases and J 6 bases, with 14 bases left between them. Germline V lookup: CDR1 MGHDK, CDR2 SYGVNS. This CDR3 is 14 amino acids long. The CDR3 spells CASSDAQGKSEAFF. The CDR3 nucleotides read TGTGCCAGCAGTGACGCTCAGGGAAAGTCTGAAGCTTTCTTT. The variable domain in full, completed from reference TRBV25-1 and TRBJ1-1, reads EADIYQTPRYLVIGTGKKITLECSQTMGHDKMYWYQQDPGMELHLIHYSYGVNSTEKGDLSSESTVSRIRTEHFPLTLESARPSHTSQYLCASSDAQGKSEAFFGQGTRLTVV.

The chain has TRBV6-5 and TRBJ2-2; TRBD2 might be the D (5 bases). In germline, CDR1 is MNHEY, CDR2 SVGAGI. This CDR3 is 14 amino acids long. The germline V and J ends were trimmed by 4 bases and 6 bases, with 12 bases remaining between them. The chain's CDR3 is CASSSRGESGELFF. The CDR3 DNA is TGTGCCAGCAGTTCCCGTGGGGAGTCCGGGGAGCTGTTTTTT.

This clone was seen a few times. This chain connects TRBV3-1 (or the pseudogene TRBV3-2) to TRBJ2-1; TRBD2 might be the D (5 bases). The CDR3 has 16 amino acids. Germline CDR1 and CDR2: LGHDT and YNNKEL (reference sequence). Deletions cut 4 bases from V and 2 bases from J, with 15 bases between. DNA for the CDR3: TGTGCCAGCAGCCCAATAGCGAGTGGGGCCTACAATGAGCAGTTCTTC. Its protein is CASSPIASGAYNEQFF.

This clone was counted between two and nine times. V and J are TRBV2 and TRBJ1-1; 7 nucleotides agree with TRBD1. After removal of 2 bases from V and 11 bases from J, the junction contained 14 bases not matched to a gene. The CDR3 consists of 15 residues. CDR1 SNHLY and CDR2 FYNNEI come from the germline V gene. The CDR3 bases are TGTGCCAGCAGTGAAACGCCGGACAGGCCGTCTGGCGCTTTCTTT. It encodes CASSETPDRPSGAFF.

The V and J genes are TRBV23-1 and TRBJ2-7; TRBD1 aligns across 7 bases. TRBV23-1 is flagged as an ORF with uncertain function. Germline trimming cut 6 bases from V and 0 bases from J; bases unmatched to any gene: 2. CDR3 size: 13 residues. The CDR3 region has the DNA TGCGCCAGCAGGGGGACAGACTCCTACGAGCAGTACTTC. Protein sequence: CASRGTDSYEQYF.

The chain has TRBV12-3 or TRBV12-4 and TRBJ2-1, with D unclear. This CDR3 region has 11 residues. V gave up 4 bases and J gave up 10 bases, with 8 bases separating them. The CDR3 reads CASSSQVEQFF. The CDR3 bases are TGTGCCAGCAGTTCTCAGGTGGAGCAGTTCTTC.

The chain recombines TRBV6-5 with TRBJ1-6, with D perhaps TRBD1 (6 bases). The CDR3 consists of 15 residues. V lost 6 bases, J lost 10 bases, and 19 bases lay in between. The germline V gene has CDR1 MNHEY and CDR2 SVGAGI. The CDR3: CASRTKGGAKSPLHF. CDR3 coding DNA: TGTGCCAGCAGGACAAAGGGGGGGGCAAAGTCACCCCTCCACTTT.

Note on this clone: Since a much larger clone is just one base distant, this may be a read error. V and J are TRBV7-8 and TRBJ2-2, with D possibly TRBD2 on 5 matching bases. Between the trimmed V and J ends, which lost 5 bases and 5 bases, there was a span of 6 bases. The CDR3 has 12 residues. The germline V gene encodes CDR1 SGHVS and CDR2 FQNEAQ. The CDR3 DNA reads TGTGCCAGCAGCCCGGGGACCGGGGAGCTGTTTTTT. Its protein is CASSPGTGELFF.

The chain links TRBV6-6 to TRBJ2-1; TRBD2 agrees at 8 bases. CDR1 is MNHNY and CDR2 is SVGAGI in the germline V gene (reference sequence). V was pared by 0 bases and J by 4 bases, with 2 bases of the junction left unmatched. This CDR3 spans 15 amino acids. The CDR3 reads CASSYSSGDYNEQFF. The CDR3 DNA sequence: TGTGCCAGCAGTTACTCTAGCGGGGATTACAATGAGCAGTTCTTC.

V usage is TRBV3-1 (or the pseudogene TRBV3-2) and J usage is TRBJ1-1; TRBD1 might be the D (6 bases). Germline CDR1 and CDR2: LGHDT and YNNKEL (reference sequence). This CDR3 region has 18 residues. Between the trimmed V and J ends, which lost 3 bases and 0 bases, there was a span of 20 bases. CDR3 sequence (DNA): TGTGCCAGCAGCCACGATTGGGGGAACAGGGCTATGAACACTGAAGCTTTCTTT. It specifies CASSHDWGNRAMNTEAFF.

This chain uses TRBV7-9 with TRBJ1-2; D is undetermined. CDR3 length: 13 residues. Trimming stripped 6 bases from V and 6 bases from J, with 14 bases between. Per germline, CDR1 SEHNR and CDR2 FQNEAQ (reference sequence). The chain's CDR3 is CASRSTRFDGYTF. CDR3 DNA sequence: TGTGCCAGCAGGTCCACCAGGTTCGATGGCTACACCTTC.